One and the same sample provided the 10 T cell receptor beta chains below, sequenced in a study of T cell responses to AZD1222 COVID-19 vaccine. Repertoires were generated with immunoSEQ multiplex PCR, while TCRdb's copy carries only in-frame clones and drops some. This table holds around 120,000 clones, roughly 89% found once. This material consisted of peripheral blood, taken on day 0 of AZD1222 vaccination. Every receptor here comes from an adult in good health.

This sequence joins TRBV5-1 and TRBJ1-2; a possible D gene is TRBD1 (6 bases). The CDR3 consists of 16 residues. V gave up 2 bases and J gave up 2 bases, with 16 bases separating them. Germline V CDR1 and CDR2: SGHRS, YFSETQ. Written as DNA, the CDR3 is TGCGCCAGCAGCTTACCGCAGGGGATGAAGAACTATGGCTACACCTTC. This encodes CASSLPQGMKNYGYTF.

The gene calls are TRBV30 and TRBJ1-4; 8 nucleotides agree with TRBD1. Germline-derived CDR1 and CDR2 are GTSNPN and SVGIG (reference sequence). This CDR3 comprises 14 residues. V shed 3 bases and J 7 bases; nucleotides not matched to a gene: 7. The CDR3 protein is CAWSPGTGFEKLFF. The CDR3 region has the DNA TGTGCCTGGAGCCCCGGGACAGGATTTGAAAAACTGTTTTTT.

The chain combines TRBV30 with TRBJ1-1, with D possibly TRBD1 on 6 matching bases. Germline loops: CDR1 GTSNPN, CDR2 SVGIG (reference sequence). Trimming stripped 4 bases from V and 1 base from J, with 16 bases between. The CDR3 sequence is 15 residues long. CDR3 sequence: CAWTASQGPNTEAFF. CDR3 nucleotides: TGTGCCTGGACCGCCTCACAGGGCCCGAACACTGAAGCTTTCTTT.

The CDR3 spells CSVGTSGTDTQYF. CDR3 nucleotides: TGCAGCGTTGGGACTAGCGGCACAGATACGCAGTATTTT. This chain connects TRBV29-1 to TRBJ2-3, with TRBD2 matching over 9 bases. There are 13 residues in the CDR3. J was trimmed by 1 base and V by 4 bases; bases with no gene match: 0. Germline CDR1 and CDR2: SQVTM and ANQGSEA.

The CDR3 DNA reads as TGCAGTGCTAGTAACCCAGGGAACACTGAAGCTTTCTTT. Translation: CSASNPGNTEAFF. The V and J genes are TRBV20-1 and TRBJ1-1; D is uncertain. This CDR3 region has 13 residues. Germline V gene lookup returns CDR1 DFQATT and CDR2 SNEGSKA (reference sequence). Trimming pared 3 bases from V and 1 base from J, leaving 9 bases between.

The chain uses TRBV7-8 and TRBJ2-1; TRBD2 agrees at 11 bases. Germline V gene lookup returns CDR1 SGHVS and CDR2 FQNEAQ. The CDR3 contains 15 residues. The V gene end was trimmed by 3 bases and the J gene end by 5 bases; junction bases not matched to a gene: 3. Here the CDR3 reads CASSLKLAGDNEQFF. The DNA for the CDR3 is TGTGCCAGCAGCTTGAAACTAGCGGGAGACAATGAGCAGTTCTTC.

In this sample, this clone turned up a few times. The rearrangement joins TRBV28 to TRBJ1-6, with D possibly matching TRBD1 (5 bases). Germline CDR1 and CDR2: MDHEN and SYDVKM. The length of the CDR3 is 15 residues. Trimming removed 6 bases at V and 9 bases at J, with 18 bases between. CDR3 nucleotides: TGTGCCAGCAGCTCCCCGGGGGTTCTCGGTTCACCCCTCCACTTT. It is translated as CASSSPGVLGSPLHF. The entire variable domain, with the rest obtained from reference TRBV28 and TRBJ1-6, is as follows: DVKVTQSSRYLVKRTGEKVFLECVQDMDHENMFWYRQDPGLGLRLIYFSYDVKMKEKGDIPEGYSVSREKKERFSLILESASTNQTSMYLCASSSPGVLGSPLHFGNGTRLTVT.

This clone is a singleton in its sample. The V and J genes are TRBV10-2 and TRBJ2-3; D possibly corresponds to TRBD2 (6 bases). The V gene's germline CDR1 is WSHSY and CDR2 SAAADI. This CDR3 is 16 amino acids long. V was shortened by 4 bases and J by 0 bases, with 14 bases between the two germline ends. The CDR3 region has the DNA TGCGCCAGCAGTGGCGCCCCGGGGACTAGCACAGATACGCAGTATTTT. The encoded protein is CASSGAPGTSTDTQYF.

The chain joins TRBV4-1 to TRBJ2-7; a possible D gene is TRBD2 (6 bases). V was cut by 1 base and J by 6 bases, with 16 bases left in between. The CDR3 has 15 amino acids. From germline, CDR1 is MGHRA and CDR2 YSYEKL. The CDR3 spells CASSQGFSGSGEQYF. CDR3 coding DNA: TGCGCCAGCAGCCAAGGTTTCAGCGGGTCTGGCGAGCAGTACTTC.

In DNA form, the CDR3 reads TGTGCCAGCAGTTCGCGGTCTCCAGTGAACACCGGGGAGCTGTTTTTT. Its protein is CASSSRSPVNTGELFF. This chain joins TRBV28 and TRBJ2-2; D unresolved. The CDR3 has 16 amino acids. Germline CDR1 MDHEN, CDR2 SYDVKM. The V and J ends lost 4 bases and 1 base respectively, with 13 bases between them. Complete variable domain (other parts from reference TRBV28 and TRBJ2-2): DVKVTQSSRYLVKRTGEKVFLECVQDMDHENMFWYRQDPGLGLRLIYFSYDVKMKEKGDIPEGYSVSREKKERFSLILESASTNQTSMYLCASSSRSPVNTGELFFGEGSRLTVL.